These T cell receptor beta chains were read from a single sample in a study of Graves' ophthalmopathy and Graves' hyperthyroidism. TCRdb itself ran the multiplex PCR reads through MiXCR, one entry per CDR3 protein. The table has some 360,000 distinct CDR3 sequences, about 17% seen once. Material: peripheral blood. All receptors come from an adult woman with stable Graves' hyperthyroidism. The CDR3 runs from the conserved cysteine through the conserved F or W. A D gene is named only where the DNA matches it firmly. For some rows the clone size is stated as once, few or many, or as a class when expanded; others skip it.

CDR3 length	D gene	clone size	V gene	J gene	CDR3 DNA	CDR3 protein
15	-	many	TRBV28	TRBJ1-2	TGTGCCAGCAGTTTAAGGGACGGAGCTAACTATGGCTACACCTTC	CASSLRDGANYGYTF
16	TRBD1	-	TRBV12-3/TRBV12-4	TRBJ1-2	TGTGCCAGCAGCCTAGGGCCGGGACAGGGGGACTATGGCTACACCTTC	CASSLGPGQGDYGYTF
13	TRBD1	many	TRBV6-2/TRBV6-3	TRBJ1-1	TGTGCCGTCTCAGGGGGCCTGAACACTGAAGCTTTCTTT	CAVSGGLNTEAFF
16	TRBD1	-	TRBV12-3/TRBV12-4	TRBJ1-5	TGTGCCAGCAGTCCCAGGGGACAGGGGGGGAATCAGCCCCAGCATTTT	CASSPRGQGGNQPQHF
16	TRBD1	-	TRBV4-1	TRBJ1-2	TGCGCCAGCAGCCGCTCCGGGACAGGGGGGAACTATGGCTACACCTTC	CASSRSGTGGNYGYTF
14	-	-	TRBV20-1	TRBJ2-2	TGCATTGCTAAGACTAGACAGGTCACCGGGGAGCTGTTTTTT	CIAKTRQVTGELFF
15	TRBD1	many	TRBV28	TRBJ1-1	TGTGCCAGCACCCTTGACTGGACAGGGGGCACTGAAGCTTTCTTT	CASTLDWTGGTEAFF
15	-	medium-sized	TRBV7-3	TRBJ2-5	TGTGCCAGCAGCTTCACTGGAGGGGGCGGAGAGACCCAGTACTTC	CASSFTGGGGETQYF
13	-	many	TRBV28	TRBJ1-1	TGTGCCAGCACGAGCAGGGTCGTCACTGAAGCTTTCTTT	CASTSRVVTEAFF
12	-	few	TRBV12-3/TRBV12-4	TRBJ2-2	TGTGCCAGCAGTTTACAAGTGGGGGAGCTGTTTTTT	CASSLQVGELFF
13	-	many	TRBV7-2	TRBJ1-1	TGTGCCAGCAGCCTAATAGGGAACACTGAAGCTTTCTTT	CASSLIGNTEAFF
14	TRBD1	many	TRBV7-8	TRBJ2-7	TGTGCCAGCAGCTGGGGGACAGGGGACTACGAGCAGTACTTC	CASSWGTGDYEQYF
16	TRBD1	few	TRBV19	TRBJ1-2	TGTGCCAGTAGTACCCGGACAGGAGGATTACTGTATGGCTACACCTTC	CASSTRTGGLLYGYTF
12	-	many	TRBV20-1	TRBJ1-1	TGCAGTGCTACCAGAGGACAGAAAGAAGCTTTCTTT	CSATRGQKEAFF
16	TRBD1	many	TRBV6-1	TRBJ1-5	TGTGCCAGCAGCCGAGGACAGGGTAAGGGCAATCAGCCCCAGCATTTT	CASSRGQGKGNQPQHF
13	TRBD1	few	TRBV19	TRBJ1-3	TGTGCCAGTAGTAGGGGACAGTTCAACACCATATATTTT	CASSRGQFNTIYF
12	TRBD1	many	TRBV29-1	TRBJ1-1	TGCAGCGTCGGGACAGCAAACACTGAAGCTTTCTTT	CSVGTANTEAFF
12	-	-	TRBV6-5	TRBJ1-2	TGTGCCAGCAGTTACGCCCGAGGTGGCTACACCTTC	CASSYARGGYTF
13	-	many	TRBV29-1	TRBJ2-5	TGCAGCGTTGCTGTGGGGGCTGGAGAGACCCAGTACTTC	CSVAVGAGETQYF
13	TRBD1	many	TRBV20-1	TRBJ2-7	TGCAGTGCTGCGACAGGGAACTCCTACGAGCAGTACTTC	CSAATGNSYEQYF
13	-	-	TRBV20-1	TRBJ2-5	TGCAGTGCTAGAGGGAGGGAGCAAGAGACCCAGTACTTC	CSARGREQETQYF
13	TRBD1	many	TRBV12-3/TRBV12-4	TRBJ1-2	TGTGCCAGCACTCAGGAGGGGGCTGGTGGCTACACCTTC	CASTQEGAGGYTF
16	TRBD1	few	TRBV20-1	TRBJ1-1	TGCAGTGCACCCGCGCCGGGGGGGAGACAGGGGTCAAAAGCTTTCTTT	CSAPAPGGRQGSKAFF
14	-	-	TRBV27	TRBJ2-5	TGTGCCAGCAGTGAAAATAGCGGTCCCGAGACCCAGTACTTC	CASSENSGPETQYF
14	-	many	TRBV20-1	TRBJ2-7	TGCAGTGCTAGAAGGAGGGACCAAGGGAACGAGCAGTACTTC	CSARRRDQGNEQYF
15	-	-	TRBV4-2	TRBJ1-3	TGTGCCAGCAGCTCCGGACATTCCTCTGGAAACACCATATATTTT	CASSSGHSSGNTIYF
16	TRBD2	few	TRBV11-2	TRBJ2-7	TGTGCCAGCAGCCGTAATATAGCGGGAGGGCCAAGGGAGCAGTACTTC	CASSRNIAGGPREQYF
16	-	many	TRBV2	TRBJ2-2	TGTGCCAGCAGTGATGGCTTGGCAGTGAACACCGGGGAGCTGTTTTTT	CASSDGLAVNTGELFF
14	-	many	TRBV5-1	TRBJ2-7	TGCGCCAGCAGCTTGGTAGGGGTAGCGAGCGAGCAGTACTTC	CASSLVGVASEQYF
14	-	-	TRBV6-1	TRBJ2-7	TGTGCCAGCAGCCGACCGGCGCCCACCTACGAGCAGTACTTC	CASSRPAPTYEQYF
14	TRBD1	many	TRBV11-2	TRBJ1-1	TGTGCCAGCAGTTTTACAGGGGGCGGGACTGAAGCTTTCTTT	CASSFTGGGTEAFF
16	-	-	TRBV11-1	TRBJ2-7	TGTGCCAGCAGCTCCCGGACTGAAACGGGCCCCTACGAGCAGTACTTC	CASSSRTETGPYEQYF
15	TRBD2	-	TRBV27	TRBJ2-7	TGTGCCAGCAGTAAGGTCAGCGGGGTATCGGGAGAGCAGTACTTC	CASSKVSGVSGEQYF
15	-	many	TRBV28	TRBJ1-1	TGTGCCAGCAGCAAAACGACAGAGGAGGGAACTGAAGCTTTCTTT	CASSKTTEEGTEAFF
15	-	once	TRBV12-3/TRBV12-4	TRBJ1-2	TGTGCCAGCAGTTTATTAGAGAGGGATCTCTATGGCTACACCTTC	CASSLLERDLYGYTF
13	-	many	TRBV29-1	TRBJ2-7	TGCAGCGTTGACAGGGCTAATACTGGCGAGCAGTACTTC	CSVDRANTGEQYF
19	TRBD1	many	TRBV10-3	TRBJ2-7	TGTGCCATCAGTGAGGCGACCGGGACAGGGTTTCCCGACGGCTACGAGCAGTACTTC	CAISEATGTGFPDGYEQYF
15	-	-	TRBV3-1	TRBJ2-7	TGTGCCAGCAGTTCAAGAGGCTCCCTGGGCTACGAGCAGTACTTC	CASSSRGSLGYEQYF
16	TRBD1	many	TRBV28	TRBJ2-7	TGTGCCAGCAGTTTTCAGGGGGCGCCCAATTCCTACGAGCAGTACTTC	CASSFQGAPNSYEQYF
16	-	-	TRBV6-1	TRBJ2-2	TGTGCCAGCAGCGGGGGAATGGACTGGAACACCGGGGAGCTGTGTTTT	CASSGGMDWNTGELCF
13	-	many	TRBV10-3	TRBJ2-5	TGTGCCATCAGTGTGACGGAAAAAGAGACCCAGTACTTC	CAISVTEKETQYF
15	-	many	TRBV25-1	TRBJ2-7	TGTGCCAGCAGTGAACCGGGCGGAGTAACCTACGAGCAGTACTTC	CASSEPGGVTYEQYF
14	-	many	TRBV12-3/TRBV12-4	TRBJ1-2	TGTGCCAGCAGCCCCACCCATGCGCGAACTGGCTACACCTTC	CASSPTHARTGYTF
14	TRBD2	many	TRBV25-1	TRBJ2-5	TGTGCCAGCAGTCGGACTAGCGGGAGAGAGACCCAGTACTTC	CASSRTSGRETQYF
13	TRBD1	few	TRBV4-1	TRBJ2-1	TGCGCCAGCAGCCAAGCGGGACAGGGGAAGCAGTTCTTC	CASSQAGQGKQFF
13	TRBD1	many	TRBV7-6	TRBJ2-7	TGTGCCAGCAGCCCCAGACAGGGTTACGAGCAGTACTTC	CASSPRQGYEQYF
14	-	-	TRBV3-1	TRBJ1-2	TGTGCCAGCAGCCAAGATCGTCCCCTTTATGGCTACACCTTC	CASSQDRPLYGYTF
14	TRBD2	many	TRBV29-1	TRBJ2-5	TGCAGCGTCATCAGGACTAGCGGCCAAGAGACCCAGTACTTC	CSVIRTSGQETQYF
13	-	many	TRBV19	TRBJ1-1	TGTGCCAGTAGTATCGGGGAGGGCACTGAAGCTTTCTTT	CASSIGEGTEAFF
13	-	many	TRBV30	TRBJ2-7	TGTGCCTGGAGTGCCCCAGGGTCGTACGAGCAGTACTTC	CAWSAPGSYEQYF
15	-	many	TRBV6-5	TRBJ2-2	TGTGCCAGCAGTTACTCGATACGGATCACCGGGGAGCTGTTTTTT	CASSYSIRITGELFF
13	-	many	TRBV4-1	TRBJ2-5	TGCGCCAGCAGCCCCCCCCTCCGTGAGACCCAGTACTTC	CASSPPLRETQYF
12	-	few	TRBV6-2/TRBV6-3	TRBJ2-3	TGTGCCAGCAGTCTCCTGTCAGATACGCAGTATTTT	CASSLLSDTQYF
16	TRBD1	many	TRBV12-3/TRBV12-4	TRBJ2-2	TGTGCCAGCAGTTTACCGCACAGGGGGCGCACCGGGGAGCTGTTTTTT	CASSLPHRGRTGELFF
16	TRBD1	-	TRBV7-2	TRBJ1-1	TGTGCCAGCAGCTTAGCATTGGGACAGGGGAGCACTGAAGCTTTCTTT	CASSLALGQGSTEAFF